The 4 T cell receptor beta chains reported below all come from one sample, sequenced in a study of blood T cell repertoires in COVID-19. Clones were sequenced by immunoSEQ multiplex PCR, and TCRdb holds only the in-frame ones, with some missing. The table records some 300,000 clones, approximately 90% of them present only once. The specimen sequenced was peripheral blood. These receptors all come from a woman aged 50 to 65 with COVID-19, enrolled during active disease.

V usage is TRBV5-8 and J usage is TRBJ2-1; 10 bases map to TRBD1. The CDR3 length is 15 residues. The junction had 2 bases not matched to a gene; V was cut back by 3 bases and J by 2 bases. CDR1 is SGHTS, CDR2 YDEGEE, per germline. The CDR3 loop is CASSSDRGPYNEQFF. As DNA, the CDR3 is TGTGCCAGCAGCTCTGACAGGGGGCCCTACAATGAGCAGTTCTTC.

J is TRBJ1-4 and V is TRBV30; D unclear. The CDR3 runs 13 residues. Trimming shortened V by 0 bases and J by 8 bases, and 10 bases separated the two germline ends. Per germline, CDR1 GTSNPN and CDR2 SVGIG (reference sequence). CDR3 region: CAWSVSGYEKLFF. The CDR3 bases are TGTGCCTGGAGTGTATCGGGTTACGAAAAACTGTTTTTT.

This clone was observed a single time. The gene calls are TRBV12-3 or TRBV12-4 and TRBJ2-1, with D perhaps TRBD2 (5 bases). V dropped 8 bases and J dropped 4 bases, with 9 bases sitting between them. The CDR3 has 12 amino acids. The CDR3 sequence is CASFEGYNEQFF. In DNA, the CDR3 is TGTGCCAGCTTCGAGGGTTACAATGAGCAGTTCTTC.

V usage is TRBV9 and J usage is TRBJ1-1; 7 nucleotides match TRBD1. Germline loops: CDR1 SGDLS, CDR2 YYNGEE. Trimming took 3 bases from V and 1 from J; bases not matched to a gene: 0. This CDR3 has 13 amino acids. The CDR3 protein is CASSAGGNTEAFF. DNA for the CDR3: TGTGCCAGCAGCGCAGGGGGGAACACTGAAGCTTTCTTT.